The rows below give T cell receptor beta chains drawn from one sample of a study of T-cell reconstitution after alpha-beta-depleted transplantation in children. TCRdb recomputed calls from the PCR reads with MiXCR, one row per CDR3 protein. This table holds 84,000 or so distinct CDR3 sequences, about 16% found once. Specimen: PBMCs, mostly from graft donor cells, collected 180 days after TCRalphabeta/CD19-depleted stem cell transplant. The receptors stem from a male patient aged 2 to 9 who had a stem cell transplant for acute lymphoblastic leukemia, so the T cells may come from the graft donor. CDR3s include the opening cysteine and the closing phenylalanine or tryptophan. The D gene is left open where the match is weak. Clone size is not always given. Where it is, it says once, few, many or a class for expanded clones.

J gene	D gene	clone size	V gene	CDR3 protein	CDR3 DNA
TRBJ2-7	-	-	TRBV5-4	CASSETAYEQYF	TGTGCCAGCAGCGAAACAGCCTACGAGCAGTACTTC
TRBJ1-1	-	-	TRBV29-1	CSVVTANTEAFF	TGCAGCGTTGTTACAGCGAACACTGAAGCTTTCTTT
TRBJ1-2	-	many	TRBV12-5	CASSPSGYGYTF	TGTGCTAGTAGCCCCAGCGGGTATGGCTACACCTTC
TRBJ2-7	-	many	TRBV20-1	CSASLPIIKYEQYF	TGCAGTGCTAGTCTTCCTATCATCAAATACGAGCAGTACTTC
TRBJ2-2	-	-	TRBV15	CATSLQGRGELFF	TGTGCCACCAGCTTACAGGGTCGCGGGGAGCTGTTTTTT
TRBJ2-5	-	few	TRBV11-2	CASADRARSEGDTGEGDQYF	TGTGCCAGCGCAGATCGGGCCAGGTCTGAAGGGGACACCGGTGAAGGGGACCAGTACTTC
TRBJ2-2	-	-	TRBV12-3/TRBV12-4	CASSFLAGELFF	TGTGCCAGCAGTTTCCTGGCCGGGGAGCTGTTTTTT
TRBJ2-3	-	few	TRBV5-1	CATGQASGTDTQYF	TGCGCCACCGGCCAGGCTAGCGGCACAGATACGCAGTATTTT
TRBJ2-7	-	few	TRBV5-6	CASAQGSYEQYF	TGTGCCAGCGCGCAGGGCTCCTACGAGCAGTACTTC
TRBJ2-1	-	few	TRBV20-1	CSARSGQTGSSYNEQFF	TGCAGTGCTAGATCCGGTCAAACAGGCTCTTCCTACAATGAGCAGTTCTTC
TRBJ2-3	-	few	TRBV5-1	CASSLGGGHYTDTQYF	TGCGCCAGCAGCCTAGGCGGGGGACACTACACAGATACGCAGTATTTT
TRBJ2-5	TRBD1	many	TRBV27	CASSFFPGTGWETQYF	TGTGCCAGCAGCTTCTTCCCCGGGACAGGGTGGGAGACCCAGTACTTC
TRBJ2-5	TRBD1	few	TRBV12-3/TRBV12-4	CASSPGQGLMKTQYF	TGTGCCAGCAGCCCGGGACAGGGTTTAATGAAGACCCAGTACTTC
TRBJ2-7	-	-	TRBV15	CATSRGGGGRSYEQYF	TGTGCCACCAGCAGAGGTGGAGGCGGGCGATCCTACGAGCAGTACTTC
TRBJ2-7	-	few	TRBV12-3/TRBV12-4	CASSFGREYEQYF	TGTGCCAGCAGTTTTGGCAGGGAGTACGAGCAGTACTTC
TRBJ2-5	-	-	TRBV7-2	CASRRVQETQYF	TGTGCCAGCAGACGAGTTCAAGAGACCCAGTACTTC
TRBJ1-2	-	-	TRBV5-5	CASSLPDTNYGYTF	TGTGCCAGCAGCTTGCCGGACACAAACTATGGCTACACCTTC
TRBJ1-2	-	-	TRBV7-2	CASSPKGSGYGYTF	TGTGCCAGCAGCCCAAAGGGGTCGGGCTATGGCTACACCTTC
TRBJ2-7	TRBD2	many	TRBV12-3/TRBV12-4	CASRRWGGPADEQYF	TGTGCCAGCAGACGCTGGGGGGGTCCCGCCGACGAGCAGTACTTC
TRBJ1-2	-	-	TRBV20-1	CSARTGGLGGYTF	TGCAGTGCTAGAACGGGGGGGCTAGGGGGCTACACCTTC
TRBJ2-2	-	-	TRBV12-3/TRBV12-4	CASSLASRNTGELFF	TGTGCCAGCAGTTTGGCCAGCCGAAACACCGGGGAGCTGTTTTTT
TRBJ2-4	TRBD2	few	TRBV20-1	CSALGWTSGAIAKNIQYF	TGCAGTGCTCTCGGTTGGACTAGCGGGGCTATAGCCAAAAACATTCAGTACTTC
TRBJ2-3	-	-	TRBV4-2	CASTPQTEHGLTQYF	TGTGCCAGCACCCCCCAAACAGAGCACGGGTTAACGCAGTATTTT